This TCR beta chain originates from a study of shared clonotypes between healthy human individuals (dated by TCRdb to 2020 to 2022). Context from the whole study: Two women and three men aged 18 to 49 years were included in the cohort. For each donor, three plates each were used for CD4 naive and CD4 memory, two plates were used for CD8 naive, and one plate was used for CD8 memory. The study deeply sequenced blood TCR repertoires of roughly five healthy adults to estimate repertoire size and the extent of clonotype sharing between individuals. Libraries were prepared and TCR repertoires were sequenced by different laboratories using diverse techniques, in order to increase sequencing depth and limit assay-specific biases. Between about 0.9 and 9 billion PBMCs per donor were obtained by leukapheresis.

General findings and caveats noted by the study authors: Sharing across several donors was observed for roughly 5.4% of naive CD4, 3.5% of naive CD8, 2% to 2.5% of memory CD4, and around 0.4% of memory CD8 clonotypes. The small number of donors limited the genetic and exposure-history diversity represented. Pairwise subsampling indicated that sequencing depth was expected to affect the degree of clonotype sharing among donors. Higher generation probabilities were observed for clonotypes shared by all four sorted-subset donors than for non-shared clonotypes. Sampling was restricted to blood, and TCR repertoires in tissues likely differ from the TCR repertoires found in blood. Incomplete sequencing was indicated by rarefaction of sorted-subset datasets, despite the large sequencing depth. Naive subsets generally had larger estimated clonotype richness than memory subsets.

The donors were healthy, HIV-negative adults who had no recently reported acute infections or vaccinations. Every donor was a Caucasian adult living in Nashville, Tennessee, USA. CD4+ T cells were enriched by magnetic negative selection, after which naive cells were positively selected on CD45RA and the negative fraction was taken as the memory subset. Blood was obtained by leukapheresis, after which PBMCs were separated by Ficoll-Histopaque density gradient centrifugation and cryopreserved in liquid nitrogen vapor phase. Purity and quantity of every magnetically sorted T cell population were checked by analytical flow cytometry. Each sorted fraction had its genomic DNA isolated and then quantified by UV absorbance on a Nanodrop 2000c. TCR CDR3 regions were amplified from genomic DNA by multiplex PCR using the deep immunoSEQ assay. Genomic DNA extracted from each cell subset was distributed evenly over all wells of several immunoSEQ 96-well plates, and each plate served as one replicate. For sorted subsets, 150 to 200 ng genomic DNA, equal to tens of thousands of T cell genomes, was loaded into each replicate PCR. The purified libraries were quantified using a Qubit 3.0 fluorometer, sized with a Bioanalyzer 2100, and then quantified again using the KAPA Library Quantification kit. Every immunoSEQ 96-well plate was sequenced on a dedicated single-read 150-cycle Illumina NextSeq 550 flow cell. Per the authors' processing: Because the immunoSEQ output held only junctional sequences and lacked quality scores, the filtering could not match the filtering applied to full-length reads. To assign V/J genes and CDR3, sequences were annotated using PyIR, a Python wrapper for IgBLAST v1.9, with IMGT germline references. Reads were removed for weak V/J assignments (E-value above 1e-6), missing CDR3, stop codons, out-of-frame junctions, or ambiguous translated residues. A V3J clonotype was defined by an identical inferred V gene, J gene, and CDR3 amino acid sequence. To compute the percentage overlap between repertoires, the number of shared unique clonotypes was divided by the size of the smaller repertoire. Repertoire richness was assessed with RTK rarefaction, the Chao1 estimator, and Recon v2.1 estimates of unobserved clonotypes. OLGA was used to compute generation probabilities for all TCRbeta clonotypes that the gDNA method yielded from a handful of donors. This immuneACCESS table, as held by TCRdb, lists in-frame sequences with V and J called but not all clones. Of the missing ones, under half trace to an unresolved V gene in checked studies; the others have no known cause. V and J calls and clone size are as listed in that table; D and trimming were resolved from the DNA. The sample table records more than 1.2 million clones; just under 99% of these occur just once. 0.3% to 0.45% of the sample goes to the ten largest clones.

On this clone itself: What this receptor recognizes is not known. Base-call qualities are not available, and no considerably larger clone is one nucleotide away.

CDR3 length: 19 amino acids, cysteine to phenylalanine. Here the CDR3 DNA is all that survives: 57 bases in frame from base 1. CDR1 and CDR2 are drawn from the germline V gene: SGHDT, YYEEEE. V and J lose 4 bases and 0 bases, and a span of 22 bases separates them. Sequenced: naive CD4+ T cells sorted from blood. Taken with the paper, the label for cell subset or site translates to: CD45RA+ positively selected. The chain employs TRBV5-6 and TRBJ1-4; possibly the D gene is TRBD1, per 5 matching bases. This clonotype was sampled from a man between 25 and 39 years old in good health. For the CDR3, the sequence is CASSILVGTESATNEKLFF. The sequenced DNA is TGTGCCAGCAGCATACTAGTAGGGACGGAATCCGCAACTAATGAAAAACTGTTTTTT.